This T cell receptor beta chain stems from a study of CD8 T cells in Susac syndrome. This clonotype has just one count. The germline V and J ends were trimmed by 0 bases and 2 bases, with 2 bases remaining between them. Per germline, CDR1 KGHSH and CDR2 LQKENI. The CDR3 sequence is 14 residues long. Random hexamers were used to reverse transcribe an amount of roughly 0.45 to 1 ug RNA. TCRdb reprocessed the immunoSEQ multiplex PCR reads via MiXCR and lists one record per CDR3 protein. Of about 240,000 distinct CDR3 sequences in the sample, 90% to 97% were seen once. The rearrangement uses TRBV18 and TRBJ2-6; no clear D. This receptor was taken from a human donor with Susac syndrome. Sequencing was done on a sample of CD4+ T cells from PBMCs. CDR3 loop: CASSPPTGANVLTF. Written as DNA, the CDR3 is TGTGCCAGCTCACCACCGACTGGGGCCAACGTCCTGACTTTC.